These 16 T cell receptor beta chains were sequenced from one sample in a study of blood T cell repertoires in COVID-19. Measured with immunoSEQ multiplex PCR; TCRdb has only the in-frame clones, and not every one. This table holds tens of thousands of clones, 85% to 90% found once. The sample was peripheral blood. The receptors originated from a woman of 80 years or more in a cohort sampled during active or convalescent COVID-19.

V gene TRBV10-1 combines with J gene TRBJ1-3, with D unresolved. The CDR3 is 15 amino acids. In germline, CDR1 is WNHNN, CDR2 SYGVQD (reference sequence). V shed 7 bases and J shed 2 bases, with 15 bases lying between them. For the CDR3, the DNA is TGCGCCAGCACGCGCGACCTTCAGGCTGGAAACACCATATATTTT. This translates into CASTRDLQAGNTIYF.

The chain's CDR3 is CASSLVAQTGNTEAFF. The CDR3 nucleotides are TGCGCCAGCAGCTTGGTGGCTCAGACAGGGAACACTGAAGCTTTCTTT. This sequence joins TRBV5-1 and TRBJ1-1, with D possibly matching TRBD1 (6 bases). V lost 0 bases, J lost 1 base, and 13 bases lay in between. The V gene's germline CDR1 is SGHRS and CDR2 YFSETQ. CDR3 size: 16 residues.

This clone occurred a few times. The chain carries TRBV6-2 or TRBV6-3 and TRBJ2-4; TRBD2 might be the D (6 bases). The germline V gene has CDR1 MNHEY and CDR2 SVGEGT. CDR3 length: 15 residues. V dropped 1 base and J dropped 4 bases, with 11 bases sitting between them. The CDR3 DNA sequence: TGTGCCAGCAGTTACTTTCGCGGGACGAAAAACATTCAGTACTTC. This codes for CASSYFRGTKNIQYF.

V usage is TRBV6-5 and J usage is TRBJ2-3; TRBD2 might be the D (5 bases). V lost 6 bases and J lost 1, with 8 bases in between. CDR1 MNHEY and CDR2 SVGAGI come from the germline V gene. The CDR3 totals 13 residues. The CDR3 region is CASRKEGTDTQYF. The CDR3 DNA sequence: TGTGCCAGCAGAAAGGAGGGCACAGATACGCAGTATTTT.

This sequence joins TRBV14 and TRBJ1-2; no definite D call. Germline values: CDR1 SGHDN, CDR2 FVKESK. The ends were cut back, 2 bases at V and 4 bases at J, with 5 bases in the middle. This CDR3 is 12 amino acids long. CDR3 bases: TGTGCCAGCAGCCAATCGTCCTATGGCTACACCTTC. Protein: CASSQSSYGYTF.

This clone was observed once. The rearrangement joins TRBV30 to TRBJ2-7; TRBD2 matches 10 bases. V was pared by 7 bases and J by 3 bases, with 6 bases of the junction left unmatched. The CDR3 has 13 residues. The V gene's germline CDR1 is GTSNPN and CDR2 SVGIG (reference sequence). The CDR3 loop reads CALGPSGSYEQYF. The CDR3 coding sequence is TGTGCCTTAGGGCCTAGCGGGAGCTACGAGCAGTACTTC.

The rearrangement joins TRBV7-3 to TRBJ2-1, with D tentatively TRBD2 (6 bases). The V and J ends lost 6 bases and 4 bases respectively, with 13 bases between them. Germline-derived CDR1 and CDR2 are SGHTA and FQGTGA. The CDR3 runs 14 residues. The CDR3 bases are TGTGCCAGCAGTGAAGGAGGGCCTTACAATGAGCAGTTCTTC. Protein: CASSEGGPYNEQFF.

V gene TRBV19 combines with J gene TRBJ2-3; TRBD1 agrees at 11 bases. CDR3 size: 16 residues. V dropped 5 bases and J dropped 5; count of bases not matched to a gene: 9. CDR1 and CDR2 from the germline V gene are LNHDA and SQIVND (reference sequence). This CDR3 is CASSADRDRGKDTQYF. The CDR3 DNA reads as TGTGCCAGTAGTGCCGACCGGGACAGGGGGAAAGATACGCAGTATTTT.

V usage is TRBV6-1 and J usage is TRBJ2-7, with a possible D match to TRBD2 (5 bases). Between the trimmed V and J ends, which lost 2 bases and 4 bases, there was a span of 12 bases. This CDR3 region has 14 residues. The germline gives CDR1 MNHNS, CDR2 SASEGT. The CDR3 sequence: CASSERGFSYEQYV. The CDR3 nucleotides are TGTGCCAGCAGTGAACGAGGGTTCTCTTACGAGCAGTACGTC.

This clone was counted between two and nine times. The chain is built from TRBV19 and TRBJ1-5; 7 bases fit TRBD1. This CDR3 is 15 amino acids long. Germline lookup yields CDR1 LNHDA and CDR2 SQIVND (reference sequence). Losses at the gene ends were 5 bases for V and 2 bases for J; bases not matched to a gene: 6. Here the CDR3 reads CASSPTGDGNQPQHF. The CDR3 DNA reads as TGTGCCAGTAGTCCTACAGGGGACGGCAATCAGCCCCAGCATTTT. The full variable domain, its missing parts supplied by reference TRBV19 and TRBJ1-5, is DGGITQSPKYLFRKEGQNVTLSCEQNLNHDAMYWYRQDPGQGLRLIYYSQIVNDFQKGDIAEGYSVSREKKESFPLTVTSAQKNPTAFYLCASSPTGDGNQPQHFGDGTRLSIL.

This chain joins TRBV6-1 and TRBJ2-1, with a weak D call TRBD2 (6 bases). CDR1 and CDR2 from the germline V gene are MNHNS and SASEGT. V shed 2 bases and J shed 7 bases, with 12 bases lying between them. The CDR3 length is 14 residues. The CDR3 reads CASSEIGGWNEQFF. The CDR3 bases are TGTGCCAGCAGTGAAATTGGGGGGTGGAATGAGCAGTTCTTC.

CDR3 residues: CASSQEATEYNEQFF. The CDR3 DNA follows: TGCGCCAGCAGCCAAGAAGCAACCGAATACAATGAGCAGTTCTTC. The chain employs TRBV4-1 and TRBJ2-1; unclear D gene. The germline V gene has CDR1 MGHRA and CDR2 YSYEKL. V dropped 0 bases and J dropped 4 bases, with 10 bases sitting between them. CDR3 length: 15 residues.

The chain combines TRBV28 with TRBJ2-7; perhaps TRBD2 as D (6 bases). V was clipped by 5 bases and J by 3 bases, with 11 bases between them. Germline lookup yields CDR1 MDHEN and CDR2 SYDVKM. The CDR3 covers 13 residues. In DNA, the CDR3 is TGTGCCAGCAGTACACTTAGCGGCTACGAGCAGTACTTC. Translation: CASSTLSGYEQYF. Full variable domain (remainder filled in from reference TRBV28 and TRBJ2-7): DVKVTQSSRYLVKRTGEKVFLECVQDMDHENMFWYRQDPGLGLRLIYFSYDVKMKEKGDIPEGYSVSREKKERFSLILESASTNQTSMYLCASSTLSGYEQYFGPGTRLTVT.

The CDR3 DNA follows: TGCGCCAGCAGCGCCAACAGGGGATACACTGAAGCTTTCTTT. It codes for CASSANRGYTEAFF. The V call is TRBV5-1, the J call TRBJ1-1, with 7 bases aligning to TRBD1. The germline V gene has CDR1 SGHRS and CDR2 YFSETQ. V lost 4 bases, J lost 3 bases, and 6 bases stayed unmatched. The CDR3 consists of 14 residues.

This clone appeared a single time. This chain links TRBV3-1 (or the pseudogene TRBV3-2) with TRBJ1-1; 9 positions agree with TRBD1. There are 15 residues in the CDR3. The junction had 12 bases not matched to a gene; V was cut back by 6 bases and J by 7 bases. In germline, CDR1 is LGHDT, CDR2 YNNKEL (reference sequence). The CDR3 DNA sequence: TGTGCCAGCAGTCAACCCGGGACAGGGATCAATGAAGCTTTCTTT. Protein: CASSQPGTGINEAFF.

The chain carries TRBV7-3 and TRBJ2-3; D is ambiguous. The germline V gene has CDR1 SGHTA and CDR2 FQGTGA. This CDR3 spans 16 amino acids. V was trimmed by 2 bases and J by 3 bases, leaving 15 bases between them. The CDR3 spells CASSLGLRFGTDTQYF. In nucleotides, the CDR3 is TGTGCCAGCAGCTTAGGCCTGCGGTTTGGGACAGATACGCAGTATTTT.